The 10 T cell receptor beta chains in this list originate from one sample, sequenced in a study of blood T cell repertoires in COVID-19 (dated by TCRdb to 2019 to 2021). Library preparation used the immunoSEQ multiplex PCR assay. In its TCRdb copy, this immuneACCESS table keeps in-frame sequences only and misses some clones. Where compared with another copy, unresolved V genes explain less than half of these, and the others have no known cause. The sample records roughly 250,000 clones, about 90% of which are singletons. Clones ranked in the top ten supply around 7.8% of the sample. The sequencing sample was made of peripheral blood. These receptors all come from a man aged 60-69 years who had recovered from COVID-19.

The genes are TRBV18 and TRBJ2-7; D is unresolved. Germline loops: CDR1 KGHSH, CDR2 LQKENI. This CDR3 spans 14 amino acids. V was clipped by 4 bases and J by 3 bases, with 13 bases between them. For the CDR3, the DNA is TGTGCCAGCTCACTACAGTCTATCGGCTACGAGCAGTACTTC. Translated: CASSLQSIGYEQYF.

The gene calls are TRBV7-2 and TRBJ2-7, with D maybe TRBD1 (5 bases). Germline CDR1 reads SGHTA; CDR2 reads FQGNSA. The CDR3 has 13 amino acids. Trimming stripped 2 bases from V and 6 bases from J, with 11 bases between. CDR3 protein: CASSLFSGPEQYV. DNA for the CDR3: TGTGCCAGCAGCTTATTTTCAGGGCCCGAGCAGTACGTC.

The chain combines TRBV27 with TRBJ2-7; 7 nucleotides match TRBD1. The CDR3 sequence is 15 residues long. Germline values: CDR1 MNHEY, CDR2 SMNVEV (reference sequence). V lost 2 bases, J lost 2 bases, and 6 bases stayed unmatched. DNA of the CDR3: TGTGCCAGCAGTTTAACCGGGACAGAAACCTACGAGCAGTACTTC. Translating gives CASSLTGTETYEQYF.

This sequence joins TRBV6-5 and TRBJ1-3, with 7 bases matching TRBD1. Germline assignment: CDR1 MNHEY and CDR2 SVGAGI. There are 16 residues in the CDR3. The J segment lost 5 bases and the V segment lost 2 bases, leaving 9 bases of the junction unmatched. CDR3 in DNA: TGTGCCAGCAGTTACCGATTCAGGGGGGTGAGAAACACCATATATTTT. It encodes CASSYRFRGVRNTIYF.

V gene TRBV5-1 combines with J gene TRBJ2-1; TRBD1 matches at 10 bases. The CDR3 is made up of 16 amino acids. J was trimmed by 6 bases and V by 4 bases; bases with no gene match: 10. Germline CDR1 reads SGHRS; CDR2 reads YFSETQ. CDR3 protein: CASSRSPGQGTNEQFF. The DNA of the CDR3 is TGCGCCAGCAGCCGATCACCGGGACAGGGGACCAATGAGCAGTTCTTC.

The chain employs TRBV20-1 and TRBJ1-1; tentatively, D is TRBD1 (5 bases). Germline lookup yields CDR1 DFQATT and CDR2 SNEGSKA (reference sequence). Trimming took 3 bases from V and 4 from J, leaving 18 bases between them. This CDR3 is 15 amino acids long. In DNA form, the CDR3 reads TGCAGTGCTAGTACATGGCCAGGGCCGGCCACTGAAGCTTTCTTT. This gives the protein CSASTWPGPATEAFF.

With regard to this clone: Other DNA sequences in the sample encode the same CDR3. The V call is TRBV5-4, the J call TRBJ1-2, with 7 bases lining up with TRBD1. CDR1 SGHNT and CDR2 YYREEE come from the germline V gene (reference sequence). Unmatched junction bases numbered 1, after V lost 0 bases and J lost 2 bases. This CDR3 spans 14 amino acids. CDR3 in DNA: TGTGCCAGCAGCTTGGGACAGGGAAACTATGGCTACACCTTC. Translation gives CASSLGQGNYGYTF. Variable domain in full (rest from reference TRBV5-4 and TRBJ1-2): ETGVTQSPTHLIKTRGQQVTLRCSSQSGHNTVSWYQQALGQGPQFIFQYYREEENGRGNFPPRFSGLQFPNYSSELNVNALELDDSALYLCASSLGQGNYGYTFGSGTRLTVV.

V and J are TRBV19 and TRBJ1-1, with TRBD1 as a possible D gene (6 bases). CDR3 length: 14 amino acids. Germline V gene sequence: CDR1 LNHDA, CDR2 SQIVND (reference sequence). Trimming left V 0 bases short and J 3 bases short, with 8 bases between. The CDR3 reads CASSIDTGHTEAFF. In DNA form, the CDR3 reads TGTGCCAGTAGTATAGATACAGGGCACACTGAAGCTTTCTTT. The full variable domain, rest sourced from reference TRBV19 and TRBJ1-1, is DGGITQSPKYLFRKEGQNVTLSCEQNLNHDAMYWYRQDPGQGLRLIYYSQIVNDFQKGDIAEGYSVSREKKESFPLTVTSAQKNPTAFYLCASSIDTGHTEAFFGQGTRLTVV.

V usage is TRBV5-1 and J usage is TRBJ2-1, with TRBD1 identical over 10 bases. V was clipped by 7 bases and J by 8 bases; unmatched bases: 18. CDR1 and CDR2 from the germline V gene are SGHRS and YFSETQ. The CDR3 extends over 17 amino acids. The CDR3 region is CASGVGVQGQGIDEQFF. The CDR3 DNA reads as TGCGCCAGCGGGGTCGGTGTTCAGGGACAGGGGATCGATGAGCAGTTCTTC.

This clone appeared once. The V call is TRBV20-1, the J call TRBJ1-1, with a possible D match to TRBD1 (5 bases). This CDR3 is 13 amino acids long. Germline V gene data show CDR1 as DFQATT and CDR2 as SNEGSKA (reference sequence). V lost 3 bases, J lost 9 bases, and 17 bases lay in between. The DNA of the CDR3 is TGCAGTGCTAGTGGTCATGGGACTGTCAAAGCTTTCTTT. Its protein product is CSASGHGTVKAFF.